This TCR beta chain is drawn from a study of cytomegalovirus exposure and HLA in healthy donors. Study context: Tens of millions of unique TCR sequences came from HLA-typed donors in an early release. Notes on the study in general: A later analysis linked a missense variant in DCLRE1C to the trimming of TCR beta V and J genes.

V lost 6 bases, J lost 5 bases, and 15 bases lay in between. CDR1 and CDR2 from the germline V gene are KGHSH and LQKENI. This CDR3 region has 14 residues. The PCR made use of 60 Vbeta and 13 Jbeta primers. Repertoires were generated with immunoSEQ multiplex PCR, while TCRdb's copy carries only in-frame clones and drops some. Among about 130,000 clones listed, 80% were seen once. As regards this clone: The antigen remains undetermined.

The chain uses TRBV18 and TRBJ2-3; no clear D. This receptor was obtained from a man aged 25-40 years in good health. The sequencing input was PBMCs. The CDR3 region has the DNA TGTGCCAGCTCCGCAACGGCAGGCCGAGATACGCAGTATTTT. The encoded protein is CASSATAGRDTQYF.